The clone carrying this TCR beta chain was found a few times. The ends were cut back, 4 bases at V and 4 bases at J, with 11 bases in the middle. This CDR3 has 13 residues. In germline, CDR1 is SGHRS, CDR2 YFSETQ. In the source study's methods: Estimated nucleated cell counts came from reference gene primer amplification. Method: immunoSEQ multiplex PCR; TCRdb's copy keeps in-frame clones and lacks some. V, J and clone size are taken as reported in that table, and D and trimming were inferred from the DNA itself. The profile covers about 250,000 clones, with 65% to 85% appearing a single time and 3% to 4% taken by the ten largest. This record comes from a study of blood T cell repertoires in COVID-19. Background on the study: The United States, Italy and Spain were the sources of the acute and convalescent COVID-19 samples. In each case, the material was cDNA or gDNA derived from T cells, B-cell-depleted T cells, or PBMCs.

This receptor was taken from a woman in her thirties or forties with active or convalescent COVID-19. This chain joins TRBV5-1 and TRBJ1-2; a possible D gene is TRBD1 (6 bases). Sequencing input: peripheral blood. The CDR3 protein is CASSPDSLYGYTF. DNA of the CDR3: TGCGCCAGCAGCCCGGACAGCCTCTATGGCTACACCTTC.